These T cell receptor beta chains were read from a single sample in a study of T cell responses to AZD1222 COVID-19 vaccine. Method: immunoSEQ multiplex PCR; TCRdb's copy keeps in-frame clones and lacks some. The data contain 95,000 to 150,000 clones, 75% to 90% of them seen just once; the ten biggest clones take up approximately 3.3%. The sequenced sample was peripheral blood, obtained on day 0 of AZD1222 vaccination. The receptors shown here come from an adult in good health. Both conserved end residues are part of each CDR3.

j_call	v_call	cdr3_aa
TRBJ1-1	TRBV7-3	CASSPGQGSGAFF
TRBJ1-1	TRBV11-2	CASSLEGGAGEAFF
TRBJ1-1	TRBV11-2	CASSLLSGSTEAFF
TRBJ2-1	TRBV28	CASSSSGEQGYNEQFF
TRBJ1-1	TRBV5-1	CASSSNPPQLMNTEAFF
TRBJ1-2	TRBV6-5	CASSPFRGGYGYTF
TRBJ2-7	TRBV27	CASSMGLAGVYEQYF
TRBJ2-7	TRBV5-4	CASSQGRSGGEWEQYF
TRBJ1-2	TRBV7-2	CASSYGRQGYYGYTF
TRBJ2-3	TRBV5-4	CASSAQGWGTDTQYF
TRBJ2-7	TRBV5-5	CASSPIVGPQIYEQYF
TRBJ2-7	TRBV28	CASSSRRGVSYEQYF
TRBJ2-1	TRBV5-6	CASSLTRGNEQFF
TRBJ1-3	TRBV6-2/TRBV6-3	CASSPRDPISGNTIYF
TRBJ1-1	TRBV27	CASSGLGPNTEAFF
TRBJ2-5	TRBV7-9	CASSGTRVFLWETQYF
TRBJ2-7	TRBV7-9	CASSFWDRAYEQYF
TRBJ1-1	TRBV9	CASSGTGGLGEAFF
TRBJ1-4	TRBV24-1	CATSDPGGQGGEKLFF
TRBJ2-1	TRBV11-2	CASSRSGASYNEQFF
TRBJ1-2	TRBV27	CASSLGGAVVDGYTF
TRBJ2-7	TRBV6-5	CASSYSQSYEQYF
TRBJ2-1	TRBV6-5	CASSYSGASYNEQFF
TRBJ1-4	TRBV28	CASSIRATNEKLFF
TRBJ2-1	TRBV7-2	CASSLPTMINNEQFF
TRBJ1-2	TRBV11-2	CASSFGQGRYYGYTF
TRBJ2-3	TRBV27	CASSLSAGQGYTDTQYF
TRBJ2-3	TRBV7-9	CASRAVGTSVTTDTQYF
TRBJ1-6	TRBV9	CASSSGNSPLHF
TRBJ2-1	TRBV9	CASSRGGTVSYNEQFF
TRBJ2-7	TRBV28	CASSSRQGRSYEQYF
TRBJ1-5	TRBV30	CAWSPEARGNQPQHF
TRBJ1-2	TRBV7-2	CASSFSTAAPNYGYTF
TRBJ1-5	TRBV6-5	CASSYGVGNQPQHF
TRBJ2-7	TRBV9	CASSVGGTGSYEQYF
TRBJ1-2	TRBV2	CATPLGRGYGYTF
TRBJ1-1	TRBV4-3	CASSPGAAGGTEAFF
TRBJ1-1	TRBV27	CASSLSGNMNTEAFF
TRBJ1-4	TRBV7-2	CASSLGQGGLNEKLFF
TRBJ1-6	TRBV27	CASRTVNSPLHF
TRBJ2-7	TRBV5-4	CASSLGVGVLAYEQYF
TRBJ1-4	TRBV18	CASSPQGARVTNEKLFF
TRBJ2-5	TRBV5-8	CASSLGATSGGRETQYF
TRBJ1-5	TRBV6-5	CASSYSTGREPQHF
TRBJ1-3	TRBV28	CASSLPLPGTGGRGNTIYF
TRBJ2-7	TRBV28	CASSLFRQGVKYEQYF
TRBJ1-1	TRBV2	CASSTEAFF
TRBJ2-7	TRBV19	CASSIGTGDYEQYF
TRBJ2-1	TRBV6-5	CASKKASYNEQFF
TRBJ1-2	TRBV2	CATSDRVYGYTF